This is a list of T cell receptor beta chains from one sample in a study of blood T cell repertoires in COVID-19. Repertoires were generated with immunoSEQ multiplex PCR, while TCRdb's copy carries only in-frame clones and drops some. Of about 57,000 clones detected, roughly 85% appear once; the ten largest clones hold 3.5%. Sequencing was performed on peripheral blood. The source of these receptors is a man aged 60 to 75 with acute or convalescent COVID-19. CDR3s include the opening cysteine and the closing phenylalanine or tryptophan. The order of the fields is J gene, clone size, D gene, V gene, CDR3 protein. D genes are given only for firm matches. Not all rows give a size; the values are once, few, many and, for expanded clones, a class.

TRBJ1-5 | NA | NA | TRBV19 | CASKDSYQPQHF
TRBJ1-2 | few | NA | TRBV30 | CAWSVQGIYGYTF
TRBJ1-6 | NA | NA | TRBV28 | CASRSVNSPLHF
TRBJ2-1 | NA | TRBD2 | TRBV28 | CASSSLAGMVREQFF
TRBJ2-5 | NA | NA | TRBV18 | CASSPSRETQYF
TRBJ2-2 | few | NA | TRBV27 | CASSQSLTGELFF
TRBJ1-1 | NA | NA | TRBV27 | CASRRGGNTEAFF
TRBJ2-7 | NA | NA | TRBV6-5 | CASSHVSGQGYEQYF
TRBJ2-7 | NA | NA | TRBV19 | CASSIGEQGYEQYF
TRBJ2-7 | once | TRBD2 | TRBV7-3 | CASSPSGSSYEQYF
TRBJ1-5 | NA | TRBD1 | TRBV28 | CASSLRTGASNQPQHF
TRBJ2-3 | NA | TRBD2 | TRBV5-4 | CASSTSGRAGDTQYF
TRBJ2-7 | NA | TRBD2 | TRBV15 | CATSEGTTPTYEQYF
TRBJ2-1 | NA | TRBD1 | TRBV28 | CASSFGDHRTGYYNEQFF
TRBJ1-2 | few | NA | TRBV12-3/TRBV12-4 | CASSRDFGYTF
TRBJ2-5 | NA | TRBD1 | TRBV5-1 | CASSLAGTGDQETQYF
TRBJ1-2 | NA | NA | TRBV7-9 | CASSSFLDLNYGYTF
TRBJ2-1 | NA | NA | TRBV7-7 | CASSLDGSHEQFF
TRBJ1-5 | NA | NA | TRBV28 | CASSLGGRLGQPQHF
TRBJ2-1 | NA | NA | TRBV5-1 | CASSLWGQNNEQFF
TRBJ2-1 | few | NA | TRBV18 | CASRKGGLYNEQFF
TRBJ1-1 | once | TRBD1 | TRBV5-1 | CASSTGQTEAFF
TRBJ2-7 | few | TRBD2 | TRBV4-2 | CASSQGLADPYEQYF
TRBJ1-1 | NA | NA | TRBV19 | CASSAKTGTEAFF
TRBJ1-1 | NA | NA | TRBV6-5 | CASRIDSRTEAFF
TRBJ2-2 | NA | TRBD2 | TRBV11-2 | CASSLLAGGNTGELFF
TRBJ2-5 | NA | NA | TRBV7-9 | CASSPRKEETQYF
TRBJ2-2 | NA | NA | TRBV5-4 | CASSLERQTGELFF
TRBJ1-1 | NA | TRBD1 | TRBV9 | CASSDYRDRGIPGGWFKAFF
TRBJ2-7 | NA | TRBD1 | TRBV7-8 | CASSSILPGTEGYEQYF
TRBJ2-5 | NA | TRBD2 | TRBV28 | CASSLSREEQETQYF
TRBJ2-7 | NA | NA | TRBV27 | CASSQRPADYYEQYF
TRBJ2-4 | NA | TRBD1 | TRBV27 | CASSPDRGYPIAKNIQYF
TRBJ2-2 | NA | NA | TRBV28 | CASSSPRRSTGELFF
TRBJ2-5 | NA | NA | TRBV7-2 | CASSLGRGDQETQYF
TRBJ1-2 | NA | NA | TRBV4-3 | CASSQDHRDIFGYTF
TRBJ1-1 | NA | NA | TRBV2 | CASSVVLEAFF
TRBJ1-2 | NA | NA | TRBV4-3 | CASSQLQGYYGYTF
TRBJ2-7 | NA | NA | TRBV3-1/TRBV3-2 | CASSHLKFSEQYF
TRBJ2-1 | few | NA | TRBV30 | CAWSKDLQFF
TRBJ2-5 | NA | NA | TRBV7-7 | CASSLGGLQETQYF
TRBJ2-3 | NA | TRBD1 | TRBV28 | CASSSGQDTDTQYF
TRBJ2-3 | NA | TRBD2 | TRBV7-9 | CASSQLAGVTDTQYF
TRBJ1-1 | NA | NA | TRBV18 | CASSPGGKNTEAFF
TRBJ2-7 | NA | TRBD1 | TRBV5-1 | CASSLDVTGISYEQYF
TRBJ1-5 | NA | NA | TRBV27 | CASSLNGESQPQHF
TRBJ2-1 | NA | TRBD2 | TRBV18 | CASSPRGVDAPEQFF
TRBJ2-2 | NA | NA | TRBV28 | CATLTQNTGELFF
TRBJ2-7 | NA | NA | TRBV19 | CASSILGSSYEQYF
TRBJ2-7 | NA | TRBD2 | TRBV28 | CASSPGLAAEQYF
TRBJ1-1 | NA | NA | TRBV29-1 | CSVEDYTSEAFF
TRBJ2-7 | NA | NA | TRBV30 | CAWGARTGQYF
TRBJ1-1 | NA | NA | TRBV5-4 | CASTPGQLNTEAFF
TRBJ1-5 | NA | NA | TRBV4-3 | CASSEGVGGNQPQHF
TRBJ1-5 | NA | NA | TRBV7-9 | CASSWAVNQPQHF
TRBJ2-4 | NA | TRBD1 | TRBV4-1 | CASSQTGGPIQYF
TRBJ1-3 | once | TRBD1 | TRBV4-2 | CASSQEGQGGNTIYF
TRBJ2-2 | NA | NA | TRBV3-1/TRBV3-2 | CASSFRSGNTGELFF
TRBJ2-7 | NA | TRBD1 | TRBV5-1 | CASSLGQGAYEQYF